The sequence of this T cell receptor beta chain was determined in a study of blood T cell repertoires in COVID-19. Turning to the study itself: COVID-19 samples from acute and convalescent phases originated in the United States, Italy and Spain. The analysed material was cDNA or gDNA that came from T cells, B-cell-depleted T cells, or PBMCs.

This CDR3 spans 13 amino acids. The germline CDR1 and CDR2 sequences are GTSNPN and SVGIG (reference sequence). After removal of 4 bases from V and 4 bases from J, the junction contained 3 bases not matched to a gene. The authors' processing: Reference gene primers were amplified, and this amplification served to estimate nucleated cell counts. The repertoire was sequenced with immunoSEQ multiplex PCR; TCRdb's copy has only in-frame clones and lacks some. V, J and clone size derive from that table, while D and trimming were established from the DNA sequence. The sample yields some 100,000 clones, approximately 84% seen once.

This TCR was sampled from a young man in a cohort sampled during active COVID-19. Sequenced material: peripheral blood. The rearrangement uses TRBV30 and TRBJ1-4, with 7 bases that match TRBD1. This chain's CDR3 is CAWTGQINEKLFF. In DNA, the CDR3 is TGTGCCTGGACGGGACAGATTAATGAAAAACTGTTTTTT.